This TCR beta chain originates from a study of T cell responses to AZD1222 COVID-19 vaccine (dated by TCRdb to about 2021). Notes on the research overall: AZD1222 recipients given second doses at about 4 weeks or at about 12 weeks were pooled, since spike-specific TCR depth and breadth were not found to differ between the two schedules. A total of about 240 trial participants underwent TCR sequencing, of whom some 210 received two doses of AZD1222 and about 25 received two doses of the MenACWY control vaccine. Enrollment into the trials was organized by age into subgroups of 18-55, 56-69 and 70-plus years, and those subgroups contained roughly 150, 30 and 60 TCR-sequenced participants, respectively.

The CDR3 regions of human TCRbeta chains were analyzed by immunosequencing. In the paper's pipeline: TCRs in the repertoires were matched against a reference library of SARS-CoV-2-specific TCRs that had been generated with the MIRA antigen-specificity platform. Breadth was defined as the fraction of unique TCRs that were SARS-CoV-2-associated, and depth was defined as the fraction of total T cells that were SARS-CoV-2-associated. Using the MIRA data, every spike-specific TCR was mapped to the spike region that the TCR reacted to and assigned to either a CD4 or a CD8 class. Log10-transformed breadth and depth values were compared by one-way ANOVA with Sidak's multiple comparisons tests. Imported from immuneACCESS, the table was reduced by TCRdb to in-frame sequences with V and J called. These copies leave out some clones; in studies compared against another copy, an unresolved V gene accounts for under half, and the cause of the remainder is not known. The V and J calls and clone size were taken over from that table, and D and trimming were inferred from the DNA. For this sample there are roughly 150,000 clones; roughly 89% appear just once. The top ten clonotypes cover 1.5% to 2% of the sample.

To note about this clone: This receptor's antigen is unknown. Within one base of it there is no much larger clone, and no base qualities were kept.

The paper's findings and limits, for the study overall: A significant rise in spike-specific TCR breadth and depth was observed after two AZD1222 doses relative to day 0 and relative to MenACWY recipients. Because no day 14 peak-response samples were available, the repertoires could be characterized only after the peak T cell response. Conclusions about previously exposed vaccinees are limited, since just 5 to 7 AZD1222 recipients were seropositive for SARS-CoV-2 at baseline. Vaccine-associated CD4 TCRs spanned the whole spike protein, with dominant responses in regions 160-218 and 743-854. Nearly half of unique spike-specific TCRs reportedly recognized epitopes outside regions mutated in the B.1.351 and B.1.1.7 variants. In the small 56-69-year group, the increase in depth fell short of significance, most likely because of low power. Participants were mostly white British, with more females than males. The authors suggested clonal diversity may have been underestimated.

CDR1 LNHDA and CDR2 SQIVND are derived from the germline V gene (reference sequence). V is cut by 2 bases and J by 0 bases, and the space between the germline ends is 8 bases. Spanning cysteine to phenylalanine, the CDR3 consists of 16 amino acids. The retained sequence is limited to the CDR3, 48 bases, with the frame set at the first base. The label giving this sample's time point can be read as: baseline before first vaccination. Samples from vaccinated people were obtained from the UK trials COV001 and COV002, which included a single-blind randomized controlled phase 2/3 trial of AZD1222 (ChAdOx1 nCoV-19) in healthy adults. Trial participant PBMC samples were collected at day 0 and day 28 after the second dose for TCRbeta chain sequencing.

The rearranged chain carries TRBV19 and TRBJ2-6; the D gene is not confidently resolved. Sequenced material: peripheral blood, taken on day 0 of AZD1222 vaccination. The sequence derives from an adult in good health. The DNA is as follows: TGTGCCAGTAGTATATACCCATTCTCTGGGGCCAACGTCCTGACTTTC. The encoded protein is CASSIYPFSGANVLTF.